A single TCR beta chain is shown here with its context. Its antigen is still unknown. This sample stems from a study of CD8+ T cells in alopecia areata. The study's findings and limits: Sharing of TCR sequences between patients (possibly for HLA-related reasons) was less clear than in mice. Especially in alopecia totalis/universalis, lesional scalp showed greater clonality than normal scalp did.

Investigators sorted PBMCs to obtain both CD4+ and CD8+ T cells. Germline assignment: CDR1 SGHDT and CDR2 YYEEEE. CDR3 length: 16 residues. Trimming took 0 bases from V and 5 from J, leaving 16 bases between them. Reverse transcribed after extraction, RNA yielded cDNA as the sequencing template. Only in-frame clones appear in the TCRdb table, and some are missing; sequencing was by immunoSEQ multiplex PCR. The sample comprises about 110,000 clones, roughly 55% of which are singletons, and about 23% rests with the top ten. This chain links TRBV5-6 with TRBJ2-3; D is tentatively TRBD1 or TRBD2 (5 bases each). This receptor was identified in a human donor with alopecia areata. Sequencing was done on a sample of NKG2D-low CD8+ T cells sorted from blood. For the CDR3, the DNA is TGTGCCAGCAGCTTGGTACGGGGCTCTAGGAAAGATACGCAGTATTTT. The encoded protein is CASSLVRGSRKDTQYF.